The clone carrying this TCR beta chain was observed a few times. This sample was taken from a study of shared clonotypes between healthy human individuals. Recent acute infections and vaccinations were absent in the healthy HIV-negative adult donors. The study ran the assay at deep level. In the original processing: ImmunoSEQ gave junction-only sequences without quality scores, so filtering differed. Data came from immunoSEQ multiplex PCR; TCRdb stores just in-frame clones and leaves some out. V and J calls and clone size are as listed in that table; D and trimming were resolved from the DNA. The table includes approximately 480,000 clones, 75% to 80% detected once. The CDR3 totals 18 residues. V shed 5 bases, J shed 10 bases, and the junction held 23 bases outside the gene matches. Germline CDR1 is SEHNR and CDR2 is FQNEAQ (reference sequence).

Sequenced sample: PBMCs. The source is a woman aged 40-49 years in good health. Some clones in this sample may be carry-over from other donors' samples. The chain carries TRBV7-9 and TRBJ2-1, with 7 bases matching TRBD2. The CDR3 reads CASSPWGGRSYGMGEQFF. CDR3 in DNA: TGTGCCAGCAGCCCCTGGGGCGGGAGATCTTATGGAATGGGGGAGCAGTTCTTC.